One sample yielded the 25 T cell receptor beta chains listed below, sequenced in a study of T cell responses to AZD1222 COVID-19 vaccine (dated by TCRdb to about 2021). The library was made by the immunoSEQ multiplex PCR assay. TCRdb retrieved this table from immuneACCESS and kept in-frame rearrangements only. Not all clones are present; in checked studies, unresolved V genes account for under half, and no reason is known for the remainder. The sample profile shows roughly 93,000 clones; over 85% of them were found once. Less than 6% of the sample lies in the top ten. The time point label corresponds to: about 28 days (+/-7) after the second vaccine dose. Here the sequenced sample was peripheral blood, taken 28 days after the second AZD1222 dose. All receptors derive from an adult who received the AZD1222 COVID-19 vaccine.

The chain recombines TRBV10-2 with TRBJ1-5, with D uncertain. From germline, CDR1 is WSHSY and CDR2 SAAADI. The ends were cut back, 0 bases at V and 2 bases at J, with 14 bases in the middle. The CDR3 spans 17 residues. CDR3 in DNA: TGCGCCAGCAGTGAGTCGATAGCCTCGGTGGGCAATCAGCCCCAGCATTTT. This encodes CASSESIASVGNQPQHF.

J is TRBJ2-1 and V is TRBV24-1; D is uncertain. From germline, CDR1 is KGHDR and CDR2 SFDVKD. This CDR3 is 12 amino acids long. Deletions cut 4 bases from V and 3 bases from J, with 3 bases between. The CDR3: CATSDLYNEQFF. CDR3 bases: TGTGCCACCAGTGACCTCTACAATGAGCAGTTCTTC.

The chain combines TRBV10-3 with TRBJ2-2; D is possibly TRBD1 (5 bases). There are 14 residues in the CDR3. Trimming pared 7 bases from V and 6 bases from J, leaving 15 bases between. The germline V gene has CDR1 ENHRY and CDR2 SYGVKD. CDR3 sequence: CAINQGNEAGELFF. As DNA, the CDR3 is TGTGCCATCAATCAGGGTAATGAGGCCGGGGAGCTGTTTTTT.

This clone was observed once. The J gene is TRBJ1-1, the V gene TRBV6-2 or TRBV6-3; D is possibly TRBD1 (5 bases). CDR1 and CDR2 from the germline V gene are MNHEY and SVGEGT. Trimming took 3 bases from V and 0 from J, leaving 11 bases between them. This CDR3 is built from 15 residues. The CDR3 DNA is TGTGCCAGCAGTTATCATCGAGGGGTGAACACTGAAGCTTTCTTT. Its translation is CASSYHRGVNTEAFF.

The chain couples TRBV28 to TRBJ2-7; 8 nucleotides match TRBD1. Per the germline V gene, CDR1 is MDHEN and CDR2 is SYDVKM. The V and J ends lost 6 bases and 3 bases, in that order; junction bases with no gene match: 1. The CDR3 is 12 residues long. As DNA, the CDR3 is TGTGCCAGCAGGGACAGGGTCTACGAGCAGTACTTC. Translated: CASRDRVYEQYF.

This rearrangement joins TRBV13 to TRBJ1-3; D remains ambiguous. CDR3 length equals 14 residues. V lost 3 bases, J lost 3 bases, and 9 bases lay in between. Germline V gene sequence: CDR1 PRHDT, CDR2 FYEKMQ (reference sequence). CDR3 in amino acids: CASSFQGFGNTIYF. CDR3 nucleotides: TGTGCCAGCAGCTTTCAAGGTTTTGGAAACACCATATATTTT.

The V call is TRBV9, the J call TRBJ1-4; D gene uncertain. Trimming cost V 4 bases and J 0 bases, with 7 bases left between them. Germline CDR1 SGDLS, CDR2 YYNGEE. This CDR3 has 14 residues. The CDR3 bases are TGTGCCAGCAGCACAGCGCCAACTAATGAAAAACTGTTTTTT. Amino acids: CASSTAPTNEKLFF. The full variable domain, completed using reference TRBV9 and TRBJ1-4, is DSGVTQTPKHLITATGQRVTLRCSPRSGDLSVYWYQQSLDQGLQFLIQYYNGEERAKGNILERFSAQQFPDLHSELNLSSLELGDSALYFCASSTAPTNEKLFFGSGTQLSVL.

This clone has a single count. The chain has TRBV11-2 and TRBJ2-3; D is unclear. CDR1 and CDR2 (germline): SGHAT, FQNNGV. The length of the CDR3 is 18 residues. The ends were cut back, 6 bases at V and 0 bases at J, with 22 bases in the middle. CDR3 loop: CASSFPRVGYTSTDTQYF. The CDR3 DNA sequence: TGTGCCAGCAGTTTCCCACGAGTCGGCTATACTAGCACAGATACGCAGTATTTT.

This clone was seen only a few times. This CDR3 is CASSQGRVATNEKLFF. The CDR3 region has the DNA TGTGCCAGCAGCCAAGGACGAGTTGCAACTAATGAAAAACTGTTTTTT. The V and J genes are TRBV3-1 (or the pseudogene TRBV3-2) and TRBJ1-4; D is ambiguous. The length of the CDR3 is 16 residues. CDR1 and CDR2 (germline): LGHDT, YNNKEL (reference sequence). V was shortened by 1 base and J by 0 bases, with 9 bases between the two germline ends.

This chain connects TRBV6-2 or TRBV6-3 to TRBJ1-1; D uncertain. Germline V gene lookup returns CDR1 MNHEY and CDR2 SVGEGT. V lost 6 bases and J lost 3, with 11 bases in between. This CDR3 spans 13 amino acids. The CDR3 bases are TGTGCCAGCAGCCGTATACTATACACTGAAGCTTTCTTT. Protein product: CASSRILYTEAFF.

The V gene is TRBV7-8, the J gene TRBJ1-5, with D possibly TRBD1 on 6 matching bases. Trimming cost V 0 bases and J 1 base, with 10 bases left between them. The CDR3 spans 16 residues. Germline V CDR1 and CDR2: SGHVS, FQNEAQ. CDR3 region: CASSLAQGGSNQPQHF. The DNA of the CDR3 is TGTGCCAGCAGCTTAGCACAGGGTGGGAGCAATCAGCCCCAGCATTTT.

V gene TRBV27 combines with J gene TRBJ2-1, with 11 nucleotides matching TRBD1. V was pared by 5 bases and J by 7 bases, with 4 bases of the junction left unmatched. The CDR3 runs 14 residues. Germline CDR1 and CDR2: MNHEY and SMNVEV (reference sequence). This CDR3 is CASSTGTGGNEQFF. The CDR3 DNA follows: TGTGCCAGCAGTACCGGGACAGGGGGTAATGAGCAGTTCTTC.

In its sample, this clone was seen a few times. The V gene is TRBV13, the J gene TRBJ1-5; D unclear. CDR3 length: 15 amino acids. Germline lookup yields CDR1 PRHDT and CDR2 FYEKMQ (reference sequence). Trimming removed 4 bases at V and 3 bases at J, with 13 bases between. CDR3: CASSSGQLPNQPQHF. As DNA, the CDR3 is TGTGCCAGCAGCTCCGGGCAACTCCCCAATCAGCCCCAGCATTTT.

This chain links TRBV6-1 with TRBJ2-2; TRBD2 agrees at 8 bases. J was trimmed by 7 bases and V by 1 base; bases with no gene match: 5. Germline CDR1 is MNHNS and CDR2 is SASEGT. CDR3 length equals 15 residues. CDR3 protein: CASSEGVAGIGELFF. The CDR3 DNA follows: TGTGCCAGCAGTGAAGGAGTAGCGGGGATCGGGGAGCTGTTTTTT.

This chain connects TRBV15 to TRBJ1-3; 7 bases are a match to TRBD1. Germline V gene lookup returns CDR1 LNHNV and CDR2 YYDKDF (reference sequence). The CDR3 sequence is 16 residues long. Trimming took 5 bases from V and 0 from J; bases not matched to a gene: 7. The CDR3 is CATSLGQVHSGNTIYF. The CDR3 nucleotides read TGTGCCACCAGCTTAGGACAGGTTCACTCTGGAAACACCATATATTTT. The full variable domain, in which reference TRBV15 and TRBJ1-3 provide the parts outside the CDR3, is DAMVIQNPRYQVTQFGKPVTLSCSQTLNHNVMYWYQQKSSQAPKLLFHYYDKDFNNEADTPDNFQSRRPNTSFCFLDIRSPGLGDTAMYLCATSLGQVHSGNTIYFGEGSWLTVV.

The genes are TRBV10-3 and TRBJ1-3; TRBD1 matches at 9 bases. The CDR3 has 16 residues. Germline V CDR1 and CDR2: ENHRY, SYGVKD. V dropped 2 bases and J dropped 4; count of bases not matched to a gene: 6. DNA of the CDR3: TGTGCCATCAGTGAGCCGTACAGGGGGCGAGGAAACACCATATATTTT. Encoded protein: CAISEPYRGRGNTIYF.

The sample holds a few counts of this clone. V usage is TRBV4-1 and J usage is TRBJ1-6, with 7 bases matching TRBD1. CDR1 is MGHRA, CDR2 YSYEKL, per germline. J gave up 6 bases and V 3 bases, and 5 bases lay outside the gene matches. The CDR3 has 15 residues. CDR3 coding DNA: TGCGCCAGCAGCCACGGGAGGGGGCTTAATTCACCCCTCCACTTT. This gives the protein CASSHGRGLNSPLHF.

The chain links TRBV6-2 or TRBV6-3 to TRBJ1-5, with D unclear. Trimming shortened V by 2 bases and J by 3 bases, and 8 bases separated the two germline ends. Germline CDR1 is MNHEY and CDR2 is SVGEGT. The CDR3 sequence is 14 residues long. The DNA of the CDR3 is TGTGCCAGCAGTTACGGCGAGTTCAATCAGCCCCAGCATTTT. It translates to CASSYGEFNQPQHF.

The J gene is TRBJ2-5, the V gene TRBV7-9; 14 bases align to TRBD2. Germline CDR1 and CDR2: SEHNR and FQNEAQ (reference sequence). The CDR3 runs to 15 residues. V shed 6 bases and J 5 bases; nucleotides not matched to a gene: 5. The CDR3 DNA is TGTGCCAGCAGAAGGACTAGCGGGGGGCTTGAGACCCAGTACTTC. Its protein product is CASRRTSGGLETQYF.

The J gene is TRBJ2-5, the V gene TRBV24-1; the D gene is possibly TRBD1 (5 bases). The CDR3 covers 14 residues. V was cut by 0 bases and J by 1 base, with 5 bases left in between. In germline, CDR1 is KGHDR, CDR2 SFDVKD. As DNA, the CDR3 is TGTGCCACCAGTGATTTGCAGGGCCAAGAGACCCAGTACTTC. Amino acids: CATSDLQGQETQYF.

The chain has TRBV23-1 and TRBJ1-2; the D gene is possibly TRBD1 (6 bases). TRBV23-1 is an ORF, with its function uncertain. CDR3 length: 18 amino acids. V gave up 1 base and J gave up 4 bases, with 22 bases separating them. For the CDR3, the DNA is TGCGCCAGCAGTCAATGGAGGGGGGCTATGGCTAGGGGCTATGGCTACACCTTC. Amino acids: CASSQWRGAMARGYGYTF.

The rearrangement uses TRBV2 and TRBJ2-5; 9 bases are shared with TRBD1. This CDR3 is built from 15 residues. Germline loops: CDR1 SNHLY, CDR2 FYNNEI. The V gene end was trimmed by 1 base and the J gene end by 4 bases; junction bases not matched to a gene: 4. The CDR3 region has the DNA TGTGCCAGCAGTGAAGGGGGGACAGGGATAGAGACCCAGTACTTC. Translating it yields CASSEGGTGIETQYF.

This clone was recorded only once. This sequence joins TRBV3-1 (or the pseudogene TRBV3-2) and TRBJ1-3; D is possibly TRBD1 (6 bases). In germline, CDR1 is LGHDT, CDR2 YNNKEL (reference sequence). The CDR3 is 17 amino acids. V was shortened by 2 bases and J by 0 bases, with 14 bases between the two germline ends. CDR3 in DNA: TGTGCCAGCAGCCAATTCCGGGACACGAGCTCTGGAAACACCATATATTTT. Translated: CASSQFRDTSSGNTIYF.

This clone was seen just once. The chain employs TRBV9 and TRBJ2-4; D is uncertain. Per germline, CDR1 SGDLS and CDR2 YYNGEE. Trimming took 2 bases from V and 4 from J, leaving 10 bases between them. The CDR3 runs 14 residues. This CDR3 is CASSVDVRKNIQYF. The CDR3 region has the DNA TGTGCCAGCAGCGTGGATGTCAGAAAAAACATTCAGTACTTC.

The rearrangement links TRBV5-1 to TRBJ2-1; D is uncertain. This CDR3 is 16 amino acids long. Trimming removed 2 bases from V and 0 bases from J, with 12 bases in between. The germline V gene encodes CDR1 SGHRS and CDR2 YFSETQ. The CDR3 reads CASSFRAGDSYNEQFF. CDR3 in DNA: TGCGCCAGCAGCTTCCGAGCTGGGGACTCCTACAATGAGCAGTTCTTC.